This is a list of T cell receptor beta chains from one sample in a study of CD8 T cells in Susac syndrome. In TCRdb, the immunoSEQ multiplex PCR reads were re-called with MiXCR into one record per CDR3 protein. The table records about 180,000 distinct CDR3 sequences, 85% to 95% of them present only once. The sample taken for sequencing was CD4+ T cells from PBMCs. Receptor source: a human donor with Susac syndrome. Each CDR3 is given with its conserved first and last residue.

TRBV2	TRBJ2-3	13	CARGGQGQDTQYF
TRBV12-3/TRBV12-4	TRBJ2-3	15	CASSSSTSARDTQYF
TRBV20-1	TRBJ1-5	16	CSARVIEGYSNQPQHF
TRBV20-1	TRBJ2-6	16	CSARGGGSSGANVLTF
TRBV29-1	TRBJ2-7	14	CSVRIGLAGNEQYF
TRBV7-2	TRBJ1-1	14	CASSQTGMATEAFF
TRBV29-1	TRBJ2-7	14	CSAGTGGKSYEQYF
TRBV19	TRBJ1-2	13	CASSIAGDYGYTF
TRBV6-2/TRBV6-3	TRBJ2-7	14	CASSYSEVGYEQYF
TRBV29-1	TRBJ2-7	13	CSVRPGAGDEQYF
TRBV9	TRBJ2-7	15	CASSVAWTSIHEQYF
TRBV12-5	TRBJ2-7	12	CASGPSGGEQYF
TRBV9	TRBJ1-1	13	CASSPTGVTEAFF
TRBV4-1	TRBJ2-5	14	CASSQDFGAETQYF
TRBV29-1	TRBJ1-2	12	CSVGESNYGYTF
TRBV7-9	TRBJ2-6	18	CASSPRQALVSGANVLTF
TRBV5-6	TRBJ2-5	17	CASSFGGRGGTQETQYF
TRBV19	TRBJ1-5	16	CASSMGRGTDNQPQHF
TRBV20-1	TRBJ2-7	12	CSARARTPEQYF
TRBV27	TRBJ1-2	15	CASSPIEDRGYGYTF
TRBV20-1	TRBJ2-7	14	CSAHPVAGGNEQYF
TRBV5-4	TRBJ2-2	15	CASSAGQGNTGELFF
TRBV5-1	TRBJ1-2	16	CASSPGPGQGVDGYTF
TRBV9	TRBJ2-7	14	CASSVDPGTYEQYF
TRBV12-3/TRBV12-4	TRBJ2-5	12	CASSFSGRAQYF
TRBV3-1	TRBJ2-3	16	CASSPDASLHTDTQYF
TRBV19	TRBJ2-3	14	CASRWTGTTDTQYF
TRBV5-1	TRBJ2-7	14	CASSLGQITYEQYF
TRBV18	TRBJ2-7	16	CASSPFDRGLHYEQYF